Listed below are T cell receptor beta chains from one sample, sequenced in a study of cytomegalovirus exposure and HLA in healthy donors. Assay: immunoSEQ multiplex PCR; the TCRdb copy retains only in-frame clones and omits some. Here the sample spans around 200,000 clones, just over 85% being singletons. Sequencing used PBMCs. The receptors here all came from a woman aged 18 to 35 in good health and CMV-seronegative. Each CDR3 is given with its conserved first and last residue. A D gene is named only where the DNA matches it firmly. Only some rows state a clone size, as once, few, many or a class for expanded clones.

V gene: TRBV6-6
D gene: NA
J gene: TRBJ2-1
clone size: NA
CDR3 DNA: TGTGCCAGCATCTCCGGGGACACAAATTACAATGAGCAGTTCTTC
CDR3 protein: CASISGDTNYNEQFF

V gene: TRBV10-2
D gene: TRBD2
J gene: TRBJ2-7
clone size: NA
CDR3 DNA: TGCGCCAGCAGTGTCACTAGCGGAGGGAGCTCCTACGAGCAGTACTTC
CDR3 protein: CASSVTSGGSSYEQYF

V gene: TRBV6-5
D gene: NA
J gene: TRBJ2-7
clone size: NA
CDR3 DNA: TGTGCCAGCAGTTACTCTCAGACAGGTTACGAGCAGTACTTC
CDR3 protein: CASSYSQTGYEQYF

V gene: TRBV6-1
D gene: TRBD2
J gene: TRBJ2-1
clone size: NA
CDR3 DNA: TGTGCCAGCAGGACCCTAGCGGGAGTCCGAAATGAGCAGTTCTTC
CDR3 protein: CASRTLAGVRNEQFF

V gene: TRBV28
D gene: TRBD1
J gene: TRBJ1-2
clone size: NA
CDR3 DNA: TGTGCCAGCAGTTTTGGACAGGCCTATGGCTACACCTTC
CDR3 protein: CASSFGQAYGYTF

V gene: TRBV19
D gene: TRBD1
J gene: TRBJ2-5
clone size: NA
CDR3 DNA: TGTGCCAGTAGTATAACAGGGGGCCGGGAGACCCAGTACTTC
CDR3 protein: CASSITGGRETQYF

V gene: TRBV7-2
D gene: TRBD2
J gene: TRBJ2-1
clone size: NA
CDR3 DNA: TGTGCCAGCAGCTTAGTTTTGGGACTAGTCGGGAATGAGCAGTTCTTC
CDR3 protein: CASSLVLGLVGNEQFF

V gene: TRBV28
D gene: NA
J gene: TRBJ2-1
clone size: NA
CDR3 DNA: TGTGCCAGCAACCCCCTAGGAAGATCGAGGGAGTTCTTC
CDR3 protein: CASNPLGRSREFF

V gene: TRBV7-9
D gene: NA
J gene: TRBJ2-1
clone size: NA
CDR3 DNA: TGTGCCAGCAGCTTACTAGCGATCTACAATGAGCAGTTCTTC
CDR3 protein: CASSLLAIYNEQFF

V gene: TRBV5-1
D gene: NA
J gene: TRBJ1-2
clone size: NA
CDR3 DNA: TGCGCCAGCAGCTTGGGCGCGGCTAACTATGGCTACACCTTC
CDR3 protein: CASSLGAANYGYTF

V gene: TRBV4-1
D gene: NA
J gene: TRBJ1-4
clone size: NA
CDR3 DNA: TGCGCCAGCAGCCACGGGAGGGGAGTTAATGAAAAACTGTTTTTT
CDR3 protein: CASSHGRGVNEKLFF

V gene: TRBV5-1
D gene: NA
J gene: TRBJ2-7
clone size: few
CDR3 DNA: TGCGCCAGCAGCTTGGATGGGCAACCTGTTAACGAGCAGTACTTC
CDR3 protein: CASSLDGQPVNEQYF

V gene: TRBV25-1
D gene: TRBD1
J gene: TRBJ2-5
clone size: NA
CDR3 DNA: TGTGCCAGCAGTCTAACAGGGGGCACGAAGACCCAGTACTTC
CDR3 protein: CASSLTGGTKTQYF

V gene: TRBV27
D gene: NA
J gene: TRBJ2-7
clone size: NA
CDR3 DNA: TGTGCCAGCAAGGGGCGGGATCTGAACGAGCAGTACTTC
CDR3 protein: CASKGRDLNEQYF

V gene: TRBV27
D gene: NA
J gene: TRBJ2-1
clone size: NA
CDR3 DNA: TGTGCCAGCGGGTTTGACGGCCGTAACAGGGAGCAGTTCTTC
CDR3 protein: CASGFDGRNREQFF

V gene: TRBV6-1
D gene: TRBD2
J gene: TRBJ2-1
clone size: NA
CDR3 DNA: TGTGCCAGCAGTGCAAGACTAGCGGCAGATTACAATGAGCAGTTCTTC
CDR3 protein: CASSARLAADYNEQFF

V gene: TRBV7-2
D gene: NA
J gene: TRBJ2-7
clone size: NA
CDR3 DNA: TGTGCCAGCAGCTTAGGAACCGGAGCCTACGAGCAGTACTTC
CDR3 protein: CASSLGTGAYEQYF

V gene: TRBV29-1
D gene: TRBD2
J gene: TRBJ2-2
clone size: once
CDR3 DNA: TGCAGCGTTAGTCGGGGGGGGAACACCGGGGAGCTGTTTTTT
CDR3 protein: CSVSRGGNTGELFF

V gene: TRBV29-1
D gene: NA
J gene: TRBJ2-7
clone size: NA
CDR3 DNA: TGCAGCGTTGAAGTCCACAGCGAGCAGTACTTC
CDR3 protein: CSVEVHSEQYF

V gene: TRBV5-4
D gene: NA
J gene: TRBJ1-5
clone size: NA
CDR3 DNA: TGTGCCAGCAGCACTGGACAAGATCAGCCCCAGCATTTT
CDR3 protein: CASSTGQDQPQHF

V gene: TRBV5-1
D gene: TRBD2
J gene: TRBJ2-5
clone size: NA
CDR3 DNA: TGCGCCAGCAGCTTGGGGACTAGCGGGGTCTCTCAAGAGACCCAGTACTTC
CDR3 protein: CASSLGTSGVSQETQYF

V gene: TRBV5-1
D gene: NA
J gene: TRBJ1-4
clone size: NA
CDR3 DNA: TGCGCCAGCATTGGTCTTTCGGCTAATGAAAAACTGTTTTTT
CDR3 protein: CASIGLSANEKLFF

V gene: TRBV7-2
D gene: TRBD2
J gene: TRBJ2-3
clone size: NA
CDR3 DNA: TGTGCCAGCAGCCTCGGACTAGCGGGAGGATCGCAGTATTTT
CDR3 protein: CASSLGLAGGSQYF

V gene: TRBV11-2
D gene: NA
J gene: TRBJ2-7
clone size: NA
CDR3 DNA: TGTGCCAGCAGCTTCGGGGGAGCCTACGAGCAGTACTTC
CDR3 protein: CASSFGGAYEQYF

V gene: TRBV7-6
D gene: NA
J gene: TRBJ1-1
clone size: NA
CDR3 DNA: TGTGCCAGCAGCTTAGGGTTTGCGGCGACTGAAGCTTTCTTT
CDR3 protein: CASSLGFAATEAFF

V gene: TRBV5-1
D gene: TRBD2
J gene: TRBJ2-5
clone size: NA
CDR3 DNA: TGCGCCAGCAGCTTGAGCGGGAGGTGGGAGACCCAGTACTTC
CDR3 protein: CASSLSGRWETQYF

V gene: TRBV18
D gene: NA
J gene: TRBJ1-2
clone size: NA
CDR3 DNA: TGTGCCAGCTCACCCGCGGAAGCCTCTCACTTCTATGGCTACACCTTC
CDR3 protein: CASSPAEASHFYGYTF

V gene: TRBV20-1
D gene: NA
J gene: TRBJ2-7
clone size: NA
CDR3 DNA: TGCAGTGTGTATCCTAACGAGCAGTACTTC
CDR3 protein: CSVYPNEQYF

V gene: TRBV13
D gene: NA
J gene: TRBJ1-1
clone size: NA
CDR3 DNA: TGTGCCAGCAGCCCCCAACGGGGCACTGAAGCTTTCTTT
CDR3 protein: CASSPQRGTEAFF